This T cell receptor beta chain originates from a study of vaccination and CD4 T cells after COVID-19. Study in general: Investigators stimulated cells with overlapping spike peptides drawn from SARS-CoV-2, HCoV-NL63, HCoV-OC43 and HCoV-229E.

Sequenced with the Oncomine TCR Beta short-read assay was DNA taken from cultured CD4+ T cells. From the PCR reads, TCRdb called clonotypes with MiXCR, one entry per CDR3 protein. The sample has tens of thousands of distinct CDR3 sequences; 35% to 55% are singletons. On this clonotype: Antigen unknown.

Described treatment: roughly 10-day PBMC culture with coronavirus spike peptide pools or control peptides (ViraFEST assay). Peptide pools at approximately 11 ug/ml and IL-2 at about 10 IU/ml were added to cultures of 2 million or so PBMCs per well. Once cultured roughly 10 days, CD4+ T cells underwent isolation by negative selection. This CDR3 contains 15 residues. Between the trimmed V and J ends, which lost 3 bases and 2 bases, there was a span of 12 bases. The germline V gene has CDR1 KGHDR and CDR2 SFDVKD. Study-wide points: The study found that a median roughly 89% of reactive clones in convalescent patients appeared only post-vaccination.

The chain is built from TRBV24-1 and TRBJ1-2; no firm D call. This receptor was identified in a human donor who had recovered from COVID-19. Source material: CD4+ T cells from blood, cultured in vitro. CDR3 residues: CATSDPLTGNYGYTF. As DNA, the CDR3 is TGTGCCACCAGTGATCCCCTGACCGGGAACTATGGCTACACCTTC.